Each of the 24 T cell receptor beta chains below was sequenced from the same sample in a study of identical twins. One entry per CDR3 protein results from TCRdb running MiXCR on the 5' RACE reads. The data show 540,000 or so distinct CDR3 sequences, approximately 20% seen once. These data also formed part of another study, on yellow fever vaccine responses in identical twins.

The specimen sequenced was CD4+ T cells sorted from blood. The receptor source for this set is a woman aged 18-29 years in good health.

This chain joins TRBV9 and TRBJ2-1; 10 nucleotides line up with TRBD2. The V gene end was trimmed by 3 bases and the J gene end by 4 bases; junction bases not matched to a gene: 4. CDR3 size: 15 residues. Germline CDR1 reads SGDLS; CDR2 reads YYNGEE. This CDR3 is CASSAGTSEYNEQFF. The CDR3 DNA reads TGTGCCAGCAGCGCCGGGACTAGCGAATACAATGAGCAGTTCTTC.

This clonotype was found a few times. The genes are TRBV5-1 and TRBJ2-1, with a tentative D call TRBD1 (5 bases). Trimming took off 0 bases at V and 5 bases at J, with 6 bases between the two ends. This CDR3 has 13 residues. The germline V gene has CDR1 SGHRS and CDR2 YFSETQ. The DNA for the CDR3 is TGCGCCAGCAGCTTGGCCAGGGACAATGAGCAGTTCTTC. It translates to CASSLARDNEQFF.

This clonotype was found a few times. The V and J genes are TRBV6-4 and TRBJ2-1, with 11 bases lining up with TRBD2. J was trimmed by 8 bases and V by 3 bases; bases with no gene match: 3. The CDR3 is made up of 14 amino acids. Germline V gives CDR1 MRHNA, CDR2 SNTAGT. The CDR3 protein is CASSEGTSGYEQFF. The CDR3 bases are TGTGCCAGCAGTGAAGGGACTAGCGGTTATGAGCAGTTCTTC.

This chain joins TRBV5-1 and TRBJ1-4; D not certain. Trimming left V 0 bases short and J 8 bases short, with 14 bases between. The germline CDR1 and CDR2 sequences are SGHRS and YFSETQ. The CDR3 extends over 15 amino acids. The CDR3 nucleotides are TGCGCCAGCAGCTTGGCCTTGACGGGTTCCGAAAAACTGTTTTTT. This codes for CASSLALTGSEKLFF.

The rearrangement joins TRBV9 to TRBJ2-2; D not resolved. Germline assignment: CDR1 SGDLS and CDR2 YYNGEE. V was pared by 4 bases and J by 3 bases, with 16 bases between. The CDR3 length is 16 residues. The CDR3 nucleotides are TGTGCCAGCAGCCCACAAACAAATACTCACACCGGGGAGCTGTTTTTT. Translation: CASSPQTNTHTGELFF.

This clonotype was seen a few times. The J gene is TRBJ2-1, the V gene TRBV12-3 or TRBV12-4; 7 bases fit TRBD2. V was clipped by 6 bases and J by 3 bases; unmatched bases: 2. This CDR3 has 13 amino acids. CDR3 DNA: TGTGCCAGCAGACTAGCGCGCTACAATGAGCAGTTCTTC. As protein: CASRLARYNEQFF.

The V gene is TRBV12-3 or TRBV12-4, the J gene TRBJ2-7; D tentatively reads TRBD1 or TRBD2 (6 bases each). The CDR3 loop spans 13 amino acids. V lost 2 bases to trimming and J lost 4 bases, with 9 bases between them. The CDR3 is CASSLRGEYEQYF. The CDR3 coding sequence is TGTGCCAGCAGTTTAAGGGGGGAGTACGAGCAGTACTTC.

The chain uses TRBV7-9 and TRBJ2-1, with D possibly being TRBD2 (6 bases). The CDR3 totals 15 residues. The V end lost 1 base, the J end lost 2 bases, and 9 bases lay between the germline ends. Germline CDR1 SEHNR, CDR2 FQNEAQ (reference sequence). For the CDR3, the DNA is TGTGCCAGCAGCTTAGTTCCGGGAGCCTACAATGAGCAGTTCTTC. Protein sequence: CASSLVPGAYNEQFF.

This clonotype was counted a few times. The chain uses TRBV18 and TRBJ2-4; D is unresolved. V shed 2 bases and J shed 0 bases, with 5 bases lying between them. Germline CDR1 and CDR2: KGHSH and LQKENI. This CDR3 region has 14 residues. In nucleotides, the CDR3 is TGTGCCAGCTCACCAGCACGAGCCAAAAACATTCAGTACTTC. Translation gives CASSPARAKNIQYF.

This clonotype has more than one count but fewer than ten. The chain couples TRBV20-1 to TRBJ2-1; 11 bases align to TRBD2. The CDR3 totals 15 residues. V dropped 0 bases and J dropped 5; count of bases not matched to a gene: 3. Germline CDR1 and CDR2: DFQATT and SNEGSKA (reference sequence). CDR3 nucleotide sequence: TGCAGTGCTAGAGACCCGGGACTAGCGGACAATGAGCAGTTCTTC. Residues: CSARDPGLADNEQFF.

V is TRBV5-1 and J is TRBJ2-2, with TRBD1 matching over 8 bases. The CDR3 is 16 amino acids. With 4 bases clipped from V and 3 bases from J, the junction kept 8 bases outside the gene matches. CDR1 SGHRS and CDR2 YFSETQ come from the germline V gene. The CDR3 DNA reads as TGCGCCAGCAGCCTCCAGACAGGGGTCGACACCGGGGAGCTGTTTTTT. It specifies CASSLQTGVDTGELFF.

This chain joins TRBV9 and TRBJ2-3; TRBD2 matches at 10 bases. The J segment lost 5 bases and the V segment lost 0 bases, leaving 3 bases of the junction unmatched. The CDR3 contains 15 residues. The V gene's germline CDR1 is SGDLS and CDR2 YYNGEE. CDR3 residues: CASSVVAGGLDTQYF. The DNA for the CDR3 is TGTGCCAGCAGCGTAGTAGCGGGAGGTTTAGATACGCAGTATTTT.

CDR3 nucleotides: TGTGCCAGCAGTGGATTACCGGGACAGGGGCGCCACGAGCAGTACTTC. Amino acids: CASSGLPGQGRHEQYF. The V call is TRBV6-1, the J call TRBJ2-7, with TRBD1 identical over 10 bases. The CDR3 consists of 16 residues. The J segment lost 5 bases and the V segment lost 4 bases, leaving 11 bases of the junction unmatched. From germline, CDR1 is MNHNS and CDR2 SASEGT.

In its sample, this clonotype was seen a few times. This rearrangement joins TRBV24-1 to TRBJ2-1, with D perhaps TRBD2 (6 bases). The V gene lost 7 bases and the J gene lost 10 bases, with 10 bases spanning the gap. The CDR3 length is 11 residues. Germline V gene lookup returns CDR1 KGHDR and CDR2 SFDVKD. The CDR3 DNA reads TGTGCCACCAGCGAGAGCGGGGAGCAGTTCTTC. Translated: CATSESGEQFF.

V usage is TRBV6-1 and J usage is TRBJ2-3; TRBD2 aligns across 11 bases. Germline trimming cut 6 bases from V and 6 bases from J; bases unmatched to any gene: 8. Germline CDR1 reads MNHNS; CDR2 reads SASEGT. The CDR3 sequence is 15 residues long. CDR3 sequence (DNA): TGTGCCAGCAGAACCGGGACTAGCGGTCGCGATACGCAGTATTTT. Translated, it gives CASRTGTSGRDTQYF.

The chain links TRBV28 to TRBJ2-1; 13 nucleotides align to TRBD2. The V and J ends lost 7 bases and 6 bases, in that order; junction bases with no gene match: 6. Germline V lookup: CDR1 MDHEN, CDR2 SYDVKM. The CDR3 runs 15 residues. In nucleotides, the CDR3 is TGTGCCAGCACCACCAGGACTAGCGGGAGCAATGAGCAGTTCTTC. Its translation: CASTTRTSGSNEQFF.

This clonotype was seen a handful of times. DNA of the CDR3: TGCGCCAGCAGCTTGGACACTAGCGGGCATGAGCAGTTCTTC. This sequence encodes CASSLDTSGHEQFF. The V gene is TRBV5-1, the J gene TRBJ2-1; the match to TRBD2 covers 9 bases. In germline, CDR1 is SGHRS, CDR2 YFSETQ. The CDR3 spans 14 residues. J was trimmed by 8 bases and V by 0 bases; bases with no gene match: 3.

This clonotype was picked up a small number of times. The chain links TRBV3-1 to TRBJ2-2; 7 bases are a match to TRBD1. Unmatched junction bases numbered 13, after V lost 2 bases and J lost 4 bases. The germline V gene encodes CDR1 LGHDT and CDR2 YNNKEL (reference sequence). The length of the CDR3 is 18 residues. The CDR3 sequence: CASSQTTGAPGGTGELFF. The DNA of the CDR3 is TGTGCCAGCAGCCAAACTACAGGGGCCCCCGGAGGCACCGGGGAGCTGTTTTTT.

J is TRBJ1-2 and V is TRBV29-1; no clear D. Trimming stripped 5 bases from V and 4 bases from J, with 14 bases between. The germline V gene encodes CDR1 SQVTM and CDR2 ANQGSEA. This CDR3 region has 13 residues. CDR3 bases: TGCAGCGTTCGGCCTCGAGGGAGCTATGGCTACACCTTC. This codes for CSVRPRGSYGYTF.

The V call is TRBV7-2, the J call TRBJ2-7; TRBD2 matches at 9 bases. V was clipped by 1 base and J by 6 bases; unmatched bases: 10. In germline, CDR1 is SGHTA, CDR2 FQGNSA. The CDR3 is made up of 16 amino acids. The CDR3, as DNA: TGTGCCAGCAGCTTAGGGTCTGGCGGGAGGGCCTTCGAGCAGTACTTC. Protein: CASSLGSGGRAFEQYF.

This chain connects TRBV5-5 to TRBJ2-5; no reliable D call. V was clipped by 4 bases and J by 1 base, with 11 bases between them. This CDR3 is 14 amino acids long. Germline V gene sequence: CDR1 SGHKS, CDR2 YYEKEE (reference sequence). CDR3 sequence reads: CASSALSGQETQYF. For the CDR3, the DNA is TGTGCCAGCAGCGCCTTATCAGGCCAAGAGACCCAGTACTTC.

The chain joins TRBV6-2 or TRBV6-3 to TRBJ2-1, with 9 bases matching TRBD2. Per the germline V gene, CDR1 is MNHEY and CDR2 is SVGEGT. V gave up 6 bases and J gave up 10 bases; unmatched junction bases: 7. This CDR3 has 13 residues. CDR3 nucleotides: TGTGCCAGCAGGCTTAGCGGGGGTCCCGAGCAGTTCTTC. The encoded protein is CASRLSGGPEQFF.

This clonotype occurred a few times. This sequence joins TRBV18 and TRBJ2-3; 8 positions agree with TRBD2. This CDR3 has 15 residues. J gave up 4 bases and V 4 bases, and 7 bases lay outside the gene matches. Germline V gene lookup returns CDR1 KGHSH and CDR2 LQKENI. The CDR3 DNA is TGTGCCAGCTCACAACAGCGGGGGAGCCCAGATACGCAGTATTTT. It encodes CASSQQRGSPDTQYF.

This clonotype was counted only a few times. The chain uses TRBV12-3 or TRBV12-4 and TRBJ2-3; D possibly corresponds to TRBD2 (7 bases). This CDR3 has 17 residues. Trimming removed 6 bases from V and 0 bases from J, with 19 bases in between. The CDR3 loop is CASRLRGAGLSTDTQYF. CDR3 in DNA: TGTGCCAGCAGGCTCCGGGGGGCAGGGCTAAGCACAGATACGCAGTATTTT.